One sample yielded the 23 T cell receptor beta chains listed below, sequenced in a study of CD8 T cells in ankylosing spondylitis. Each CDR3 protein gets one entry after TCRdb re-called the 5' RACE reads with MiXCR. The profile shows 300,000 to 350,000 distinct CDR3 sequences, roughly 15% of them singletons. The sample was blood, either unsorted or a sorted T cell fraction (not recorded which). All receptors derive from a male donor with ankylosing spondylitis or in good health (not recorded which).

This rearrangement joins TRBV3-1 to TRBJ2-7, with D possibly matching TRBD1 (6 bases). This CDR3 spans 14 amino acids. Trimming pared 1 base from V and 3 bases from J, leaving 10 bases between. Germline values: CDR1 LGHDT, CDR2 YNNKEL (reference sequence). The CDR3 nucleotides are TGTGCCAGCAGCCAAGCCGGACAGCTCTACGAGCAGTACTTC. Translated, it gives CASSQAGQLYEQYF.

This clonotype has only a few counts. The V call is TRBV6-5, the J call TRBJ1-5; D possibly corresponds to TRBD1 (6 bases). The CDR3 length is 17 residues. Germline CDR1 MNHEY, CDR2 SVGAGI. Trimming took off 4 bases at V and 2 bases at J, with 18 bases between the two ends. The CDR3 reads CASSSSGGPGGNQPQHF. Written as DNA, the CDR3 is TGTGCCAGCAGTTCTTCCGGGGGGCCGGGGGGCAATCAGCCCCAGCATTTT.

This clonotype came up many times. V and J are TRBV5-1 and TRBJ2-3; D gene uncertain. V lost 5 bases to trimming and J lost 5 bases, with 18 bases between them. Per the germline V gene, CDR1 is SGHRS and CDR2 is YFSETQ. The CDR3 is 15 amino acids. CDR3 loop: CASSSTMGLGDTQYF. The CDR3 DNA reads as TGCGCCAGCAGTTCTACGATGGGCCTGGGAGATACGCAGTATTTT.

This clonotype has ten or more counts. The J gene is TRBJ2-3, the V gene TRBV28; D unresolved. CDR1 and CDR2 from the germline V gene are MDHEN and SYDVKM. Trimming cost V 2 bases and J 4 bases, with 4 bases left between them. This CDR3 comprises 12 residues. CDR3 sequence (DNA): TGTGCCAGCAGTTTAGGCCCAGATACGCAGTATTTT. This translates into CASSLGPDTQYF. The variable domain in full, with the rest retrieved from reference TRBV28 and TRBJ2-3, is DVKVTQSSRYLVKRTGEKVFLECVQDMDHENMFWYRQDPGLGLRLIYFSYDVKMKEKGDIPEGYSVSREKKERFSLILESASTNQTSMYLCASSLGPDTQYFGPGTRLTVL.

A few counts support this clonotype. V is TRBV7-9 and J is TRBJ1-6; D is perhaps TRBD1 (5 bases). Trimming pared 5 bases from V and 5 bases from J, leaving 13 bases between. CDR1 and CDR2 from the germline V gene are SEHNR and FQNEAQ (reference sequence). CDR3 length: 15 residues. Here the CDR3 reads CASSPLGGNNSPLHF. The CDR3, as DNA: TGTGCCAGCAGCCCTCTGGGGGGAAATAATTCACCCCTCCACTTT.

The CDR3 DNA reads as TGTGCCAGCAGTTTTGTCCTAGCACGGGACTATGGAAACATTCAGTACTTC. Translation: CASSFVLARDYGNIQYF. The genes are TRBV12-3 or TRBV12-4 and TRBJ2-4; TRBD2 agrees at 7 bases. Unmatched junction bases numbered 14, after V lost 3 bases and J lost 6 bases. The CDR3 is 17 amino acids.

The V call is TRBV30, the J call TRBJ1-4; maybe TRBD1 (6 bases). V was cut by 0 bases and J by 6 bases, with 11 bases left in between. This CDR3 contains 14 residues. Germline V lookup: CDR1 GTSNPN, CDR2 SVGIG (reference sequence). The CDR3 region has the DNA TGTGCCTGGAGTGTAGGGGGAATGGATGAAAAACTGTTTTTT. Protein product: CAWSVGGMDEKLFF.

This clonotype was observed a handful of times. V gene TRBV5-1 combines with J gene TRBJ2-3, with 8 bases aligning to TRBD1. This CDR3 has 13 amino acids. CDR1 and CDR2 from the germline V gene are SGHRS and YFSETQ. In DNA, the CDR3 is TGCGCGTCCAACAGGGGGAGCACAGATACGCAGTATTTT. Translated, it gives CASNRGSTDTQYF.

This clonotype was found many times. The V call is TRBV7-9, the J call TRBJ2-3; D is possibly TRBD2 (5 bases). Germline V gene lookup returns CDR1 SEHNR and CDR2 FQNEAQ (reference sequence). The CDR3 contains 13 residues. V lost 5 bases and J lost 4, with 10 bases in between. CDR3 coding DNA: TGTGCCAGCAGCGCCCTACTAGCAGATACGCAGTATTTT. It is translated as CASSALLADTQYF.

This clonotype turned up a few times. This may be a read error, as it is one base from a much larger clone. V and J are TRBV7-8 and TRBJ1-1; D uncertain. Trimming stripped 4 bases from V and 0 bases from J, with 21 bases between. Per the germline V gene, CDR1 is SGHVS and CDR2 is FQNEAQ. This CDR3 comprises 18 residues. CDR3 in DNA: TGTGCCAGCAGCTCTACTTGGGTACGGGAGACCATGAACACTGAAGCTTTCTTT. This gives the protein CASSSTWVRETMNTEAFF.

The V gene is TRBV10-3, the J gene TRBJ1-1; 7 positions agree with TRBD1. The CDR3 sequence is 14 residues long. V lost 7 bases, J lost 1 base, and 6 bases stayed unmatched. The germline V gene has CDR1 ENHRY and CDR2 SYGVKD. The CDR3, as DNA: TGTGCCATCAAGTTAGGGACAGCGAACACTGAAGCTTTCTTT. It codes for CAIKLGTANTEAFF.

V is TRBV10-3 and J is TRBJ1-2; D not resolved. This CDR3 contains 13 residues. V lost 8 bases and J lost 4, with 14 bases in between. The germline V gene has CDR1 ENHRY and CDR2 SYGVKD. CDR3 region: CAILMGGLYGYTF. CDR3 DNA sequence: TGTGCCATCCTGATGGGCGGCCTCTATGGCTACACCTTC.

There are many counts of this clonotype. The V gene is TRBV5-6, the J gene TRBJ2-3; 7 positions agree with TRBD1. Germline CDR1 and CDR2: SGHDT and YYEEEE. The CDR3 sequence is 16 residues long. V lost 4 bases to trimming and J lost 2 bases; unmatched junction nucleotides: 10. CDR3: CASSLLPGQITDTQYF. CDR3 sequence (DNA): TGTGCCAGCAGCCTCCTCCCGGGACAGATCACAGATACGCAGTATTTT.

In this sample, this clonotype turned up many times. The V and J genes are TRBV7-9 and TRBJ1-2; a possible D gene is TRBD1 (5 bases). Trimming pared 0 bases from V and 8 bases from J, leaving 13 bases between. The CDR3 consists of 14 residues. The V gene's germline CDR1 is SEHNR and CDR2 FQNEAQ (reference sequence). The CDR3 reads CASSLAGTVWGYTF. CDR3 coding DNA: TGTGCCAGCAGCTTAGCAGGGACCGTCTGGGGCTACACCTTC.

This clonotype was seen more than once but under ten times. This sequence joins TRBV27 and TRBJ2-7; 9 bases agree with TRBD2. V shed 6 bases and J 6 bases; nucleotides not matched to a gene: 9. The CDR3 spans 14 residues. The V gene's germline CDR1 is MNHEY and CDR2 SMNVEV (reference sequence). The CDR3 DNA reads as TGTGCCAGCAGGACTAGCGGTCGACGGAGCGAGCAGTACTTC. Translation gives CASRTSGRRSEQYF.

This clonotype was seen a few times. The chain recombines TRBV25-1 with TRBJ1-1, with a weak D call TRBD1 (6 bases). Germline V CDR1 and CDR2: MGHDK, SYGVNS. V was shortened by 1 base and J by 5 bases, with 14 bases between the two germline ends. This CDR3 has 15 amino acids. The DNA of the CDR3 is TGTGCCAGCAGTGAATCGGGGGAGAGGGGGACTGAAGCTTTCTTT. Translated, it gives CASSESGERGTEAFF.

The chain carries TRBV15 and TRBJ2-7; D is ambiguous. CDR3 length: 15 amino acids. Germline CDR1 LNHNV, CDR2 YYDKDF (reference sequence). V shed 0 bases and J shed 6 bases, with 15 bases lying between them. CDR3 sequence reads: CATSRDRLVGAEQYF. The CDR3 nucleotides are TGTGCCACCAGCAGAGATCGCCTAGTGGGCGCCGAGCAGTACTTC.

This clonotype was observed a few times. The chain joins TRBV6-2 or TRBV6-3 to TRBJ1-5; no firm D call. This CDR3 has 16 residues. Germline CDR1 and CDR2: MNHEY and SVGEGT. Trimming left V 6 bases short and J 5 bases short, with 20 bases between. The CDR3 DNA reads as TGTGCCAGCAGCGATATTAGCGGACGGCAAGATCAGCCCCAGCATTTT. As protein: CASSDISGRQDQPQHF.

This clonotype was observed many times. The chain links TRBV29-1 to TRBJ2-3; tentatively, D is TRBD2 (7 bases). Germline V lookup: CDR1 SQVTM, CDR2 ANQGSEA. V lost 4 bases and J lost 3, with 17 bases in between. The CDR3 sequence is 15 residues long. As DNA, the CDR3 is TGCAGCGTTGTTCGGCCTGGGAGGGGGACAGATACGCAGTATTTT. Its translation is CSVVRPGRGTDTQYF.

The chain recombines TRBV7-9 with TRBJ1-1, with D perhaps matching TRBD1 (5 bases). The germline CDR1 and CDR2 sequences are SEHNR and FQNEAQ (reference sequence). The CDR3 is 14 residues long. The V gene lost 6 bases and the J gene lost 8 bases, with 19 bases spanning the gap. The CDR3: CASSQSVEGREAFF. The CDR3 bases are TGTGCCAGCAGTCAATCAGTGGAGGGGCGCGAAGCTTTCTTT.

The chain links TRBV7-9 to TRBJ2-1; D remains ambiguous. The V gene lost 1 base and the J gene lost 7 bases, with 11 bases spanning the gap. CDR3 size: 14 residues. Germline-derived CDR1 and CDR2 are SEHNR and FQNEAQ (reference sequence). The CDR3 sequence is CASSLGASVNEQFF. The CDR3 DNA sequence: TGTGCCAGCAGCTTAGGAGCCTCCGTTAATGAGCAGTTCTTC.

This clonotype was seen more than once but under ten times. The chain combines TRBV7-2 with TRBJ2-3, with D unclear. Germline V lookup: CDR1 SGHTA, CDR2 FQGNSA. CDR3 length equals 16 residues. Trimming left V 1 base short and J 2 bases short, with 13 bases between. The CDR3 protein is CASSLEGPIITDTQYF. DNA of the CDR3: TGTGCCAGCAGCTTAGAGGGCCCCATTATCACAGATACGCAGTATTTT.

This clonotype was detected a few times. This rearrangement joins TRBV30 to TRBJ1-1; D may be TRBD1 (6 bases). The CDR3 totals 15 residues. V dropped 3 bases and J dropped 7 bases, with 21 bases sitting between them. Germline V gene lookup returns CDR1 GTSNPN and CDR2 SVGIG (reference sequence). The chain's CDR3 is CAWRGPVGGRSEAFF. DNA for the CDR3: TGTGCCTGGAGGGGCCCTGTAGGGGGACGCAGTGAAGCTTTCTTT.